This paragraph covers one T cell receptor (beta chain) sequence. What it binds is unknown. PCR used 60 Vbeta primers and 13 Jbeta primers. Sequenced by immunoSEQ multiplex PCR; TCRdb stores in-frame clones only, minus some. This sample has about 190,000 clones; more than 70% occur once, and the top ten carry approximately 1.7%. The junction had 7 bases not matched to a gene; V was cut back by 4 bases and J by 5 bases. CDR1 LNHDA and CDR2 SQIVND come from the germline V gene (reference sequence). This CDR3 region has 16 residues. This sample was included in a study of cytomegalovirus exposure and HLA in healthy donors. Study as a whole: There were over 350 genotyped donors. Of these, about 81% fell in the genetic ancestry cluster associated with self-reported Caucasian donors.

Findings of the study overall: Accurate HLA-A and HLA-B prediction from TCR beta sequences was reported for most subjects. Investigators reported approximately 150 TCR beta chains as tied to cytomegalovirus.

This chain uses TRBV19 with TRBJ2-5; 13 bases agree with TRBD2. The clonotype was recovered from a middle-aged man in good health and CMV-seropositive. The sample comprised PBMCs. The DNA for the CDR3 is TGTGCCAGTAGTACAGGGACTAGCGGGACTTGGGAGACCCAGTACTTC. It specifies CASSTGTSGTWETQYF.